What follows are 13 T cell receptor beta chains derived from one specimen sequenced in a study of cytomegalovirus exposure and HLA in healthy donors (dated by TCRdb to 2016 to 2017). Libraries came from the immunoSEQ multiplex PCR assay. For the multiplex PCR, a mixture combining 60 forward primers for TCR Vbeta segments and 13 reverse primers for TCR Jbeta segments was used. TCRdb stores this immuneACCESS table with in-frame sequences only. Part of the clones is absent; in the studies checked, under half of the shortfall reflects unresolved V genes, and no reason is known for the rest. The sample table lists about 210,000 clones, more than 75% of them with a count of one. About 0.36% of the sample is held by the ten biggest clonotypes. The sequencing sample was made of PBMCs. The source of these receptors is a male donor in good health and CMV-seropositive.

The rearrangement joins TRBV7-8 to TRBJ2-5; no clear D gene. The CDR3 has 10 residues. The V gene lost 5 bases and the J gene lost 5 bases, with 3 bases spanning the gap. In germline, CDR1 is SGHVS, CDR2 FQNEAQ. The CDR3 loop reads CASSEETQYF. Written as DNA, the CDR3 is TGTGCCAGCAGCGAGGAGACCCAGTACTTC. The variable domain in full, completed from reference TRBV7-8 and TRBJ2-5, reads GAGVSQSPRYKVAKRGQDVALRCDPISGHVSLFWYQQALGQGPEFLTYFQNEAQLDKSGLPSDRFFAERPEGSVSTLKIQRTQQEDSAVYLCASSEETQYFGPGTRLLVL.

The chain recombines TRBV2 with TRBJ2-2; 8 bases map to TRBD1. The ends lost 2 bases at V and 4 bases at J; junction bases unmatched: 3. Germline V gene lookup returns CDR1 SNHLY and CDR2 FYNNEI. This CDR3 spans 15 amino acids. CDR3 residues: CASSESGQGTGELFF. CDR3 DNA: TGTGCCAGCAGTGAATCCGGACAGGGCACCGGGGAGCTGTTTTTT.

This chain connects TRBV7-3 to TRBJ2-3, with 12 bases lining up with TRBD2. This CDR3 is built from 16 residues. The V gene end was trimmed by 1 base and the J gene end by 4 bases; junction bases not matched to a gene: 3. Germline CDR1 SGHTA, CDR2 FQGTGA. The CDR3 sequence is CASSLKASGRADTQYF. In DNA form, the CDR3 reads TGTGCCAGCAGCTTAAAGGCTAGCGGGAGGGCAGATACGCAGTATTTT.

The chain carries TRBV27 and TRBJ1-3; D possibly corresponds to TRBD1 (6 bases). V lost 5 bases, J lost 4 bases, and 18 bases lay in between. Germline V CDR1 and CDR2: MNHEY, SMNVEV (reference sequence). This CDR3 is built from 16 residues. CDR3 residues: CASSPHRVGWGNTIYF. The CDR3 coding sequence is TGTGCCAGCAGTCCTCACAGGGTTGGGTGGGGAAACACCATATATTTT.

The DNA for the CDR3 is TGTGCCAGCAGTTGGCGCGGGAGGGGCGATGAGCAGTTCTTC. Protein: CASSWRGRGDEQFF. The chain uses TRBV6-5 and TRBJ2-1; 9 nucleotides match TRBD2. J gave up 8 bases and V 4 bases, and 6 bases lay outside the gene matches. The CDR3 runs 14 residues. Germline loops: CDR1 MNHEY, CDR2 SVGAGI.

Only a few counts were recorded for this clone. The DNA for the CDR3 is TGTGCCAGCAGTTTCACAGGGGCGGTCACAGATACGCAGTATTTT. Translation: CASSFTGAVTDTQYF. The chain combines TRBV6-5 with TRBJ2-3, with 7 bases that match TRBD1. There are 15 residues in the CDR3. Unmatched junction bases numbered 6, after V lost 4 bases and J lost 2 bases. Germline CDR1 MNHEY, CDR2 SVGAGI.

In this sample, this clone turned up once. The chain is built from TRBV21-1 and TRBJ2-3; the table's D call, TRBD1, has no DNA check behind it. TRBV21-1 is a listed pseudogene. This CDR3 spans 22 amino acids. Here the CDR3 reads CASSKKNWRHAKTQGSPDTQYF. Written as DNA, the CDR3 is TGTGCCAGCAGCAAGAAGAACTGGCGGCACGCTAAGACTCAGGGGAGCCCAGATACGCAGTATTTT.

This chain links TRBV18 with TRBJ2-7; D might be TRBD2 (7 bases). The V end was cut by 3 bases, the J end by 5 bases, with 11 bases between. The length of the CDR3 is 13 residues. CDR1 and CDR2 from the germline V gene are KGHSH and LQKENI. The CDR3 reads CASSPRGADEQYF. The CDR3 DNA reads TGTGCCAGCTCACCCCGGGGGGCCGACGAGCAGTACTTC. Filled out from reference TRBV18 and TRBJ2-7, the complete variable domain reads NAGVMQNPRHLVRRRGQEARLRCSPMKGHSHVYWYRQLPEEGLKFMVYLQKENIIDESGMPKERFSAEFPKEGPSILRIQQVVRGDSAAYFCASSPRGADEQYFGPGTRLTVT.

This clone was counted a few times. The chain combines TRBV7-2 with TRBJ1-1; D uncertain. The germline gives CDR1 SGHTA, CDR2 FQGNSA. The CDR3 loop spans 15 amino acids. Trimming pared 5 bases from V and 2 bases from J, leaving 15 bases between. CDR3 coding DNA: TGTGCCAGCAGCCCCTTCGGCGGCGCTAACACTGAAGCTTTCTTT. Its protein product is CASSPFGGANTEAFF. Complete variable domain (other parts from reference TRBV7-2 and TRBJ1-1): GAGVSQSPSNKVTEKGKDVELRCDPISGHTALYWYRQSLGQGLEFLIYFQGNSAPDKSGLPSDRFSAERTGGSVSTLTIQRTQQEDSAVYLCASSPFGGANTEAFFGQGTRLTVV.

V and J are TRBV13 and TRBJ1-5, with 7 positions matching TRBD1. This CDR3 contains 16 residues. V trimming: 8 bases; J trimming: 6 bases; junction bases outside the gene matches: 16. Germline V lookup: CDR1 PRHDT, CDR2 FYEKMQ (reference sequence). CDR3 sequence: CASGGGDSIAPQPQHF. CDR3 in DNA: TGTGCCAGCGGCGGTGGGGACAGCATAGCCCCTCAGCCCCAGCATTTT.

This clone was picked up a small number of times. The chain uses TRBV6-6 and TRBJ2-7, with TRBD1 matching 7 bases. The V segment lost 3 bases and the J segment 1 base; nucleotides outside the gene matches: 3. CDR1 is MNHNY, CDR2 SVGAGI, per germline (reference sequence). This CDR3 comprises 14 residues. CDR3 sequence: CASSYGDSSYEQYF. CDR3 coding DNA: TGTGCCAGCAGTTATGGGGACAGTTCCTACGAGCAGTACTTC.

Points on this clone: Distinct nucleotide sequences in the sample also encode this CDR3. V is TRBV18 and J is TRBJ1-1, with 9 bases aligning to TRBD1. CDR3 length equals 14 residues. V was pared by 4 bases and J by 1 base, with 1 base of the junction left unmatched. Germline V gene lookup returns CDR1 KGHSH and CDR2 LQKENI. The CDR3 here is CASSLGQGNTEAFF. CDR3 bases: TGTGCCAGCTCACTGGGACAGGGGAACACTGAAGCTTTCTTT. Drawing the rest from reference TRBV18 and TRBJ1-1, the complete variable domain is NAGVMQNPRHLVRRRGQEARLRCSPMKGHSHVYWYRQLPEEGLKFMVYLQKENIIDESGMPKERFSAEFPKEGPSILRIQQVVRGDSAAYFCASSLGQGNTEAFFGQGTRLTVV.

The V call is TRBV6-5, the J call TRBJ2-3; 8 nucleotides match TRBD2. The CDR3 loop spans 15 amino acids. CDR1 and CDR2 from the germline V gene are MNHEY and SVGAGI. V was pared by 6 bases and J by 2 bases, with 7 bases of the junction left unmatched. CDR3 sequence (DNA): TGTGCCAGCAGCCTTAGCGGGGCGTACACAGATACGCAGTATTTT. It encodes CASSLSGAYTDTQYF.